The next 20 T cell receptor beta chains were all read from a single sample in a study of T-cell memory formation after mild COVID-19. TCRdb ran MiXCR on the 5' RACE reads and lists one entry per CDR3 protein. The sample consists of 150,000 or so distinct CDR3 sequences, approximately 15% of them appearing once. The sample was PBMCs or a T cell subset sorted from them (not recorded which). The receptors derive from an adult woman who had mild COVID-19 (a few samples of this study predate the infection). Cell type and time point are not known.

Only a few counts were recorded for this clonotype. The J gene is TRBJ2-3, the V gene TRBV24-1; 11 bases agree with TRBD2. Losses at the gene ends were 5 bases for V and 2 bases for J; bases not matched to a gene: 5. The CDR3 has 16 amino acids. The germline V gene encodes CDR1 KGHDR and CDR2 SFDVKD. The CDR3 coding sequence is TGTGCCACCAGTGGGGGGACTAGCGGTGACACAGATACGCAGTATTTT. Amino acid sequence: CATSGGTSGDTDTQYF.

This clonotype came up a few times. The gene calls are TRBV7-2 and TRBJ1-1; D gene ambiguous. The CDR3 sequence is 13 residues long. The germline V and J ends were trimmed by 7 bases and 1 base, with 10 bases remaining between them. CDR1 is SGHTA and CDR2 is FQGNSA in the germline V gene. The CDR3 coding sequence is TGTGCCAGCATGCAACAGTGGAACACTGAAGCTTTCTTT. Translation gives CASMQQWNTEAFF.

Here the CDR3 reads CASSFPGLAEFGSNNEQFF. The DNA for the CDR3 is TGTGCCAGCAGCTTTCCGGGACTAGCGGAGTTCGGTTCAAACAATGAGCAGTTCTTC. The gene calls are TRBV7-8 and TRBJ2-1; TRBD2 aligns across 11 bases. This CDR3 contains 19 residues. After removal of 3 bases from V and 5 bases from J, the junction contained 15 bases not matched to a gene. CDR1 SGHVS and CDR2 FQNEAQ come from the germline V gene.

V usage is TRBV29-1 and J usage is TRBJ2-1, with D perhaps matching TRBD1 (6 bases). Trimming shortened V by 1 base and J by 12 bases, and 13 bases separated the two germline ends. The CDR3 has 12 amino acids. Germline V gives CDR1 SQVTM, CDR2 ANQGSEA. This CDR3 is CSVEGAQGGQFF. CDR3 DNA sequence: TGCAGCGTTGAAGGGGCCCAAGGGGGGCAGTTCTTC.

The CDR3 region is CSVGTGGPYEQYF. The CDR3, as DNA: TGCAGCGTGGGGACAGGGGGGCCCTACGAGCAGTACTTC. V usage is TRBV29-1 and J usage is TRBJ2-7; 11 bases align to TRBD1. CDR3 length: 13 residues. The germline V gene encodes CDR1 SQVTM and CDR2 ANQGSEA. J was trimmed by 2 bases and V by 6 bases; bases with no gene match: 3.

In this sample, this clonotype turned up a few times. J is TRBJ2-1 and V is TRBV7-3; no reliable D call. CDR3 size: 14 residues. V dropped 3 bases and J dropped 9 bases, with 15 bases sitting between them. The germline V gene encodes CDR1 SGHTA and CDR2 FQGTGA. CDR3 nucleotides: TGTGCCAGCAGCTTCGCCATGCGGACCGGTGAGCAGTTCTTC. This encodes CASSFAMRTGEQFF.

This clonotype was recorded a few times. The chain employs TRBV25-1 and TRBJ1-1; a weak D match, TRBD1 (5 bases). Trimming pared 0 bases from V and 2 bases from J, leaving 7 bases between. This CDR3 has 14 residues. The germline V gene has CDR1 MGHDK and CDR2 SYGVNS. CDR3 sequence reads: CASSEYRTNTEAFF. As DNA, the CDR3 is TGTGCCAGCAGTGAATATAGGACAAACACTGAAGCTTTCTTT.

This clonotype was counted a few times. For the CDR3, the DNA is TGCGCCAGCAGCTTGGTGGTGGGGGCCATGGGCAATGAGCAGTTCTTC. Protein sequence: CASSLVVGAMGNEQFF. This sequence joins TRBV5-1 and TRBJ2-1; D may be TRBD1 (6 bases). Germline values: CDR1 SGHRS, CDR2 YFSETQ. The CDR3 is 16 amino acids. V was cut by 0 bases and J by 6 bases, with 16 bases left in between.

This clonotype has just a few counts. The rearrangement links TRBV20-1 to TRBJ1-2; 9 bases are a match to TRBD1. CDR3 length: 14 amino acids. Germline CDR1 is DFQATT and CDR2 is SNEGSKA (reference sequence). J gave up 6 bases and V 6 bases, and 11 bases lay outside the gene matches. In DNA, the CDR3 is TGCAGTGCGTACCTGGGACAGGGAGGTCATGGCTACACCTTC. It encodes CSAYLGQGGHGYTF.

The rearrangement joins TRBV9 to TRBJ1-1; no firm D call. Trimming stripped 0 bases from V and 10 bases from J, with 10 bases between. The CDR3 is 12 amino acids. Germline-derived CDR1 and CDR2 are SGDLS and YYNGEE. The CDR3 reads CASSVEDTVAFF. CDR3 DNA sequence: TGTGCCAGCAGCGTAGAGGATACCGTAGCTTTCTTT.

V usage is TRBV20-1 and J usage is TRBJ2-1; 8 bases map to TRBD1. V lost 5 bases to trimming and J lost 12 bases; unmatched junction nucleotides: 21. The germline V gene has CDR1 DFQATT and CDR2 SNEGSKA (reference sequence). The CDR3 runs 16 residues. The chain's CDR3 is CSAHGARTGSGLGQFF. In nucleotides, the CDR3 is TGCAGTGCTCACGGGGCGCGGACAGGGTCGGGTCTCGGGCAGTTCTTC.

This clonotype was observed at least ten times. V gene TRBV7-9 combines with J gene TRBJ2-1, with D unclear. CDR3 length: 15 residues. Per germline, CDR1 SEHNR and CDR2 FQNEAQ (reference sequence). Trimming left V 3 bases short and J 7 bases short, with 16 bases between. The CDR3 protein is CASSFRGAVGNEQFF. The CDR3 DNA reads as TGTGCCAGCAGCTTTCGAGGCGCCGTCGGTAATGAGCAGTTCTTC.

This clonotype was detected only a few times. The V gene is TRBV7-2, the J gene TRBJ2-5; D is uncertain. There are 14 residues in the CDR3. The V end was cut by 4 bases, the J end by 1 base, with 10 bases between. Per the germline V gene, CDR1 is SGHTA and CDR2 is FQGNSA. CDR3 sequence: CASSSRPSQETQYF. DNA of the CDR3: TGTGCCAGCAGCTCAAGACCCAGCCAAGAGACCCAGTACTTC.

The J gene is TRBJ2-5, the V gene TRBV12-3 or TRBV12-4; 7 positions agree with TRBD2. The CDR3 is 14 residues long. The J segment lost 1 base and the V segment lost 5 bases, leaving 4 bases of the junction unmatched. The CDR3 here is CASSRTRTQETQYF. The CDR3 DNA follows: TGTGCCAGCAGTCGGACTAGGACCCAAGAGACCCAGTACTTC.

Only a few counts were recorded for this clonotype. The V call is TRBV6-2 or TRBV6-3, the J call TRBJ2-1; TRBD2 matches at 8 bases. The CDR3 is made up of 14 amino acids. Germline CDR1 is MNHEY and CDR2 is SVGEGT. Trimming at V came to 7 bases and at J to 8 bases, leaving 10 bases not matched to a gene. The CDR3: CASKDDGRGHEQFF. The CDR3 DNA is TGTGCCAGCAAGGACGACGGGAGGGGACATGAGCAGTTCTTC.

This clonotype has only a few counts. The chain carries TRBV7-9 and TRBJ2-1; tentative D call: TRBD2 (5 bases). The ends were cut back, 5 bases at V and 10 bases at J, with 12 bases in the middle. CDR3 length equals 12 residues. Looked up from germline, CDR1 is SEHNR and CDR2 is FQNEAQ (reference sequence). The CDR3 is CASSLTSGEQFF. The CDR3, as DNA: TGTGCCAGCAGCCTTACCTCGGGAGAGCAGTTCTTC. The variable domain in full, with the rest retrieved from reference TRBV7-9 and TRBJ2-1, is DTGVSQNPRHKITKRGQNVTFRCDPISEHNRLYWYRQTLGQGPEFLTYFQNEAQLEKSRLLSDRFSAERPKGSFSTLEIQRTEQGDSAMYLCASSLTSGEQFFGPGTRLTVL.

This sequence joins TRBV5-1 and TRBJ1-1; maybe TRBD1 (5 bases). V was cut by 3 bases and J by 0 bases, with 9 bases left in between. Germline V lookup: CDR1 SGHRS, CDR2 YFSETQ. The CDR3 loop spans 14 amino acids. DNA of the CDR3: TGCGCCAGCAGCTCGGACACCCTGAACACTGAAGCTTTCTTT. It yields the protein CASSSDTLNTEAFF.

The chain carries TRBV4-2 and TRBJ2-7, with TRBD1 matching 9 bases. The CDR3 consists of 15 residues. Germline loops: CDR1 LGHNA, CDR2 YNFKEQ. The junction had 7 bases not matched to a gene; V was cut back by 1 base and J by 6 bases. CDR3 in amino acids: CASSQAADRGGEQYF. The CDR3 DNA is TGTGCCAGCAGCCAAGCCGCGGACAGGGGTGGCGAGCAGTACTTC.

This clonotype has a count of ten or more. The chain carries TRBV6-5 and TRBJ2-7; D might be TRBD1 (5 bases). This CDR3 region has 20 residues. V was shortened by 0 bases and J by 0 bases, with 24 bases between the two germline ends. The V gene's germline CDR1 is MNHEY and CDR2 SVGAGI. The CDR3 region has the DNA TGTGCCAGCAGTTACTCGAGTCCCCCGGTGACAGCTCTAAGCTCCTACGAGCAGTACTTC. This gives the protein CASSYSSPPVTALSSYEQYF.

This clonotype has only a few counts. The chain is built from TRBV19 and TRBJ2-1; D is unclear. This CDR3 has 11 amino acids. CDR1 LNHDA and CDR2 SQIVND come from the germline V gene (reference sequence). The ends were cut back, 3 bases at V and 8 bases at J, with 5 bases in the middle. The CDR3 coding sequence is TGTGCCAGTAGTATTACCCATGAGCAGTTCTTC. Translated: CASSITHEQFF.